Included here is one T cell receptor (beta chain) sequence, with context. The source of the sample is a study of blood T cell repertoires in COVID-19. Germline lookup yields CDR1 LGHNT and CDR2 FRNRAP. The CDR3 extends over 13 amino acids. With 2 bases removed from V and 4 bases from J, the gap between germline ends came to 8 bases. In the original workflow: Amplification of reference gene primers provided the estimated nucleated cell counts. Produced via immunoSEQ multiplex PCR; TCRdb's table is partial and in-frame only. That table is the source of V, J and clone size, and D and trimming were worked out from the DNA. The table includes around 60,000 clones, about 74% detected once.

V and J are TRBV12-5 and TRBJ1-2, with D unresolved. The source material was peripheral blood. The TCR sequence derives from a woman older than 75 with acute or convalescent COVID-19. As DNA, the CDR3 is TGTGCTAGTGGTTTGCCGGAGAGCTATGGCTACACCTTC. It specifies CASGLPESYGYTF.